What follows are 20 T cell receptor beta chains derived from one specimen sequenced in a study of blood T cells in healthy people across ages. Next came a second PCR, run for roughly 7 to 12 cycles, which used a sample-barcoded 5' primer along with a J-beta primer mix. TCRdb re-analysed the 5' RACE reads in MiXCR, keeping a single row per CDR3 protein. This sample has around 500,000 distinct CDR3 sequences, with roughly 48% found just once. Specimen: blood. The receptors here all came from an elderly man in good health.

The chain carries TRBV2 and TRBJ2-1, with TRBD2 matching over 10 bases. With V trimmed by 2 bases and J by 3 bases, 1 base remained unmatched. Germline lookup yields CDR1 SNHLY and CDR2 FYNNEI. CDR3 size: 15 residues. Here the CDR3 DNA reads TGTGCCAGCAGTGAAAGGACTAGCGGCTACAATGAGCAGTTCTTC. This sequence encodes CASSERTSGYNEQFF.

This chain joins TRBV28 and TRBJ2-4, with a tentative D call TRBD1 (6 bases). The length of the CDR3 is 16 residues. The germline V gene encodes CDR1 MDHEN and CDR2 SYDVKM. Trimming shortened V by 6 bases and J by 2 bases, and 17 bases separated the two germline ends. DNA of the CDR3: TGTGCCAGCAGCCGAGGGGGTTGGCGAACCAAAAACATTCAGTACTTC. This sequence encodes CASSRGGWRTKNIQYF.

The chain links TRBV6-5 to TRBJ1-2; TRBD1 matches at 9 bases. Germline V CDR1 and CDR2: MNHEY, SVGAGI. V shed 7 bases, J shed 8 bases, and the junction held 8 bases outside the gene matches. The CDR3 sequence is 13 residues long. CDR3 protein: CASISGTGWGYTF. In DNA form, the CDR3 reads TGTGCCAGCATCTCCGGGACAGGGTGGGGCTACACCTTC.

V and J are TRBV7-9 and TRBJ1-1; D is possibly TRBD1 (6 bases). The CDR3 length is 17 residues. Per the germline V gene, CDR1 is SEHNR and CDR2 is FQNEAQ (reference sequence). The V end lost 0 bases, the J end lost 1 base, and 15 bases lay between the germline ends. CDR3 coding DNA: TGTGCCAGCAGCTTAGCGGCAGGGGCCAATTCGAACACTGAAGCTTTCTTT. This codes for CASSLAAGANSNTEAFF.

This chain joins TRBV7-2 and TRBJ1-4, with D possibly being TRBD1 (6 bases). CDR3 length: 14 amino acids. Trimming pared 6 bases from V and 8 bases from J, leaving 16 bases between. CDR1 is SGHTA, CDR2 FQGNSA, per germline. The CDR3 region is CASSRDTGVEKLFF. Here the CDR3 DNA reads TGTGCCAGCAGTAGGGACACCGGGGTGGAAAAACTGTTTTTT.

The V call is TRBV5-1, the J call TRBJ2-2, with no clear D. V was trimmed by 4 bases and J by 1 base, leaving 11 bases between them. The CDR3 consists of 15 residues. Germline CDR1 SGHRS, CDR2 YFSETQ. The CDR3 loop is CASSPLRGNTGELFF. CDR3 DNA: TGCGCCAGCAGCCCACTGCGAGGGAACACCGGGGAGCTGTTTTTT.

In its sample, this clonotype was seen a few times. For the CDR3, the DNA is TGTGCCAGCAGCTCAGCGGGCCACACAGATACGCAGTATTTT. Translated: CASSSAGHTDTQYF. The V and J genes are TRBV7-2 and TRBJ2-3; tentatively, D is TRBD2 (6 bases). Germline V gene lookup returns CDR1 SGHTA and CDR2 FQGNSA. The CDR3 has 14 residues. Trimming cost V 4 bases and J 2 bases, with 10 bases left between them.

In its sample, this clonotype was seen a few times. The chain uses TRBV6-6 and TRBJ1-5; perhaps TRBD1 as D (5 bases). V lost 5 bases, J lost 7 bases, and 15 bases lay in between. This CDR3 has 14 amino acids. Germline-derived CDR1 and CDR2 are MNHNY and SVGAGI (reference sequence). CDR3 in amino acids: CASSPQHQGQPQHF. In nucleotides, the CDR3 is TGTGCCAGCAGTCCTCAACACCAGGGACAGCCCCAGCATTTT.

The chain couples TRBV4-2 to TRBJ2-1; the match to TRBD2 covers 10 bases. Losses at the gene ends were 1 base for V and 3 bases for J; bases not matched to a gene: 3. The germline V gene encodes CDR1 LGHNA and CDR2 YNFKEQ. This CDR3 has 16 residues. The CDR3 region is CASSQGSSGGYNEQFF. The CDR3 DNA reads as TGTGCCAGCAGCCAAGGGTCTAGCGGGGGCTACAATGAGCAGTTCTTC.

The CDR3 DNA follows: TGTGCCAGCAGCCAAGTCCAGAGAGGGAACACTGAAGCTTTCTTT. It codes for CASSQVQRGNTEAFF. This chain joins TRBV14 and TRBJ1-1, with D hard to call. V was shortened by 1 base and J by 1 base, with 10 bases between the two germline ends. Germline V CDR1 and CDR2: SGHDN, FVKESK. This CDR3 has 15 residues. Full variable domain (remainder filled in from reference TRBV14 and TRBJ1-1): EAGVTQFPSHSVIEKGQTVTLRCDPISGHDNLYWYRRVMGKEIKFLLHFVKESKQDESGMPNNRFLAERTGGTYSTLKVQPAELEDSGVYFCASSQVQRGNTEAFFGQGTRLTVV.

This CDR3 reads CASSRRGATTEAFF. The CDR3 region has the DNA TGTGCCAGCAGTCGGCGGGGGGCGACCACTGAAGCTTTCTTT. The chain has TRBV3-1 and TRBJ1-1, with a possible D match to TRBD1 (6 bases). The length of the CDR3 is 14 residues. The V gene's germline CDR1 is LGHDT and CDR2 YNNKEL (reference sequence). Trimming stripped 6 bases from V and 4 bases from J, with 15 bases between.

This clonotype was seen just once. The chain employs TRBV5-5 and TRBJ2-7; 7 nucleotides align to TRBD1. Germline V gene data show CDR1 as SGHKS and CDR2 as YYEKEE (reference sequence). J lost 0 bases, V lost 4 bases, and 7 bases had no gene match. This CDR3 is 15 amino acids long. In DNA, the CDR3 is TGTGCCAGCAGCAACAGGGGACCCAGCTCCTACGAGCAGTACTTC. Its protein is CASSNRGPSSYEQYF.

This clonotype turned up a few times. J is TRBJ2-5 and V is TRBV20-1, with 7 nucleotides matching TRBD1. The CDR3 extends over 14 amino acids. CDR1 is DFQATT and CDR2 is SNEGSKA in the germline V gene (reference sequence). After removal of 3 bases from V and 1 base from J, the junction contained 5 bases not matched to a gene. The CDR3 here is CSARPGTAQETQYF. The CDR3 region has the DNA TGCAGTGCTAGGCCCGGGACAGCCCAAGAGACCCAGTACTTC.

The chain couples TRBV7-9 to TRBJ1-2; a possible D gene is TRBD1 (5 bases). Germline assignment: CDR1 SEHNR and CDR2 FQNEAQ (reference sequence). The CDR3 spans 13 residues. Trimming removed 10 bases from V and 3 bases from J, with 15 bases in between. The DNA of the CDR3 is TGTGCCACCCAACGGGGGAACTACTATGGCTACACCTTC. Its protein is CATQRGNYYGYTF.

This rearrangement joins TRBV27 to TRBJ2-3, with 10 bases that match TRBD2. The V and J ends lost 4 bases and 1 base, in that order; junction bases with no gene match: 5. Germline lookup yields CDR1 MNHEY and CDR2 SMNVEV (reference sequence). CDR3 length: 16 amino acids. CDR3 coding DNA: TGTGCCAGCAGTTCGCCGGGACTAGCGCGCACAGATACGCAGTATTTT. This gives the protein CASSSPGLARTDTQYF.

The chain has TRBV7-8 and TRBJ2-5, with 7 nucleotides matching TRBD1. The CDR3 covers 14 residues. J gave up 4 bases and V 5 bases, and 7 bases lay outside the gene matches. Per the germline V gene, CDR1 is SGHVS and CDR2 is FQNEAQ. The DNA for the CDR3 is TGTGCCAGCAGCCTCGTCTCAGGGGGAGAGACCCAGTACTTC. It codes for CASSLVSGGETQYF.

The chain recombines TRBV20-1 with TRBJ1-5; D unclear. V was cut by 6 bases and J by 6 bases, with 18 bases left in between. CDR1 is DFQATT, CDR2 SNEGSKA, per germline (reference sequence). The CDR3 contains 14 residues. The CDR3 DNA sequence: TGCAGTGCCGCTGCAGGTCTGCGGGGTCAGCCCCAGCATTTT. Its translation: CSAAAGLRGQPQHF.

This sequence joins TRBV6-6 and TRBJ2-7, with D perhaps assigned TRBD1 or TRBD2 (5 bases each). The CDR3 sequence is 14 residues long. Trimming cost V 8 bases and J 4 bases, with 18 bases left between them. Germline V gives CDR1 MNHNY, CDR2 SVGAGI (reference sequence). The CDR3 region is CASRRITGPYEQYF. The DNA of the CDR3 is TGTGCCAGCCGTAGGATTACGGGACCATACGAGCAGTACTTC.

This clonotype has at least ten counts. The V gene is TRBV6-5, the J gene TRBJ1-1; tentatively, D is TRBD1 (5 bases). Trimming pared 2 bases from V and 0 bases from J, leaving 7 bases between. Germline V CDR1 and CDR2: MNHEY, SVGAGI. CDR3 length: 14 residues. The CDR3 sequence is CASSYRQMNTEAFF. DNA for the CDR3: TGTGCCAGCAGTTACAGACAGATGAACACTGAAGCTTTCTTT.

This chain joins TRBV7-9 and TRBJ2-1; TRBD1 matches 8 bases. This CDR3 has 15 amino acids. V lost 6 bases and J lost 9; bases outside the gene matches: 13. Germline V CDR1 and CDR2: SEHNR, FQNEAQ (reference sequence). The DNA of the CDR3 is TGTGCCAGCAGAGGCACCGGGACAGGACTCCTTGAGCAGTTCTTC. This translates into CASRGTGTGLLEQFF.